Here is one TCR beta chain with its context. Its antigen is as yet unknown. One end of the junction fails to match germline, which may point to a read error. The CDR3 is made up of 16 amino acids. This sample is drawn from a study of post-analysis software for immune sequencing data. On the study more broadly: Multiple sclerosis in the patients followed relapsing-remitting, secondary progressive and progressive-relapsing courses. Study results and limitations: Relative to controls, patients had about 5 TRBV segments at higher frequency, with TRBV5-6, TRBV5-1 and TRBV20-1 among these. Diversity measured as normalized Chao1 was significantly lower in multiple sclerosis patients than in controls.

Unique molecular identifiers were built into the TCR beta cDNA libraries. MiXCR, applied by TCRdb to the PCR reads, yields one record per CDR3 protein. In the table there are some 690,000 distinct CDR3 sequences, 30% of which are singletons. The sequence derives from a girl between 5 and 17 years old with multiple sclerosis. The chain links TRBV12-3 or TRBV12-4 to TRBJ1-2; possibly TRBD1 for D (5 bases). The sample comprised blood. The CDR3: CASSPPLGGRLNGHTF. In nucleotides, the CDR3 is TGTGCCAGCAGTCCCCCGCTCGGGGGTAGACTAAATGGCCACACCTTC.